The clone carrying this TCR beta chain has only a few counts. This record belongs to a study of molecular identifiers for immune sequencing clone quantification. The CDR3 runs to 18 residues. Trimming stripped 0 bases from V and 4 bases from J, with 19 bases between. In germline, CDR1 is GTSNPN, CDR2 SVGIG (reference sequence). In TCRdb, the PCR reads were re-called with MiXCR into one record per CDR3 protein. The table lists roughly 300,000 distinct CDR3 sequences, roughly a quarter of them singletons. V gene TRBV30 combines with J gene TRBJ1-6; possibly TRBD1 for D (6 bases). This clonotype was sampled from a human donor in good health. Some libraries in this study had Jurkat cell RNA spiked in. Sequencing was carried out using naive CD8+ T cells from blood, with Jurkat cell RNA spiked in. Specified subset: FACS-sorted CD8+CD4-CCR7+CD45RA+ naive T cells. The DNA of the CDR3 is TGTGCCTGGAGTGTACGTAACAGGGTGAAGAGATATAATTCACCCCTCCACTTT. Amino acids: CAWSVRNRVKRYNSPLHF.